This TCR beta chain derives from a study of T cell responses to AZD1222 COVID-19 vaccine. Study-wide background: Pooling covered second doses at about 4 or about 12 weeks.

The method was immunoSEQ multiplex PCR; TCRdb's version includes in-frame clones alone and lacks a portion of them. The table records approximately 65,000 clones, around 83% of them present only once. The receptor was isolated from an adult in good health. The sequencing used peripheral blood, collected on day 0 of AZD1222 vaccination.

The CDR3 protein is CASSSSRTNTGELFF. CDR3 bases: TGTGCCAGCAGTTCTTCCCGGACGAACACCGGGGAGCTGTTTTTT. The chain carries TRBV28 and TRBJ2-2; D not certain. The V gene lost 4 bases and the J gene lost 0 bases, with 9 bases spanning the gap. CDR3 length: 15 amino acids. CDR1 is MDHEN and CDR2 is SYDVKM in the germline V gene.